This T cell receptor (beta chain) emerged from a study of blood T cell repertoires in COVID-19. Across the whole study: T cells, B-cell-depleted T cells, or PBMCs provided the cDNA or gDNA that served as material.

Produced via immunoSEQ multiplex PCR; TCRdb's table is partial and in-frame only. The data hold around 280,000 clones, with 89% observed a single time. Adults between roughly 18 and 95 years of age took part from 20 to 25 US areas. Categorization into cohorts depended on clinical history that participants reported. Resolution of symptoms, clearance, or two negative PCRs was present in recovered Cohort 3 donors. The specimen was PBMCs or T cells enriched from blood (not recorded which). The receptor was derived from a woman aged 40 to 50 who had recovered from COVID-19.

The CDR3 reads CASSYLGDRGADTQYF. The CDR3 DNA is TGTGCCAGCAGTTACCTTGGGGACAGGGGGGCAGATACGCAGTATTTT. The V call is TRBV6-2 or TRBV6-3, the J call TRBJ2-3; 11 bases align to TRBD1. The CDR3 consists of 16 residues. Germline V lookup: CDR1 MNHEY, CDR2 SVGEGT. J gave up 4 bases and V 2 bases, and 5 bases lay outside the gene matches.